This T cell receptor (beta chain) is from a study of T cells in Graves' hyperthyroidism and ophthalmopathy. Clinicians diagnosed patients from clinical symptoms, serum thyroxine and TRAb, thyroid ultrasound and orbital computed tomography. At least ten counts were recorded for this clonotype. V dropped 4 bases and J dropped 4 bases, with 24 bases sitting between them. Germline assignment: CDR1 SGHAT and CDR2 FQNNGV. CDR3 length: 18 amino acids. Researchers took RNA transcripts and amplified the TCR beta CDR3 regions from them. RT-PCR in the first round (using the HTBI primer set) targeted the TCR CDR3. MiXCR was run by TCRdb on the multiplex PCR reads, yielding one entry per CDR3 protein. The repertoire holds roughly 250,000 distinct CDR3 sequences, with more than 14% as singletons.

The V and J genes are TRBV11-2 and TRBJ2-3; D possibly matches TRBD1 or TRBD2 (5 bases each). The sample comprised blood. The TCR comes from a woman aged 40 to 49 with Graves' hyperthyroidism that later progressed to Graves' ophthalmopathy. The CDR3 reads CASSSYPRGRKGSDTQYF. For the CDR3, the DNA is TGTGCCAGCAGCTCTTACCCCCGGGGACGGAAGGGCTCAGATACGCAGTATTTT. The entire variable domain, with the rest obtained from reference TRBV11-2 and TRBJ2-3, is as follows: EAGVAQSPRYKIIEKRQSVAFWCNPISGHATLYWYQQILGQGPKLLIQFQNNGVVDDSQLPKDRFSAERLKGVDSTLKIQPAKLEDSAVYLCASSSYPRGRKGSDTQYFGPGTRLTVL.